This T cell receptor (beta chain) was sequenced in a study of monozygotic twins with inflammatory bowel disease. CDR1 MNHNY and CDR2 SVGAGI come from the germline V gene (reference sequence). CDR3 length: 11 amino acids. An amount of 3500 ng of total RNA was used for each TCR library. For each CDR3 protein, TCRdb gives one entry from its re-call of the 5' RACE reads, without DNA. The sample data list tens of thousands of distinct CDR3 sequences. The chain employs TRBV6-6 and TRBJ1-2. The sequenced sample consisted of blood. This receptor was taken from a human donor with ulcerative colitis or Crohn's disease, or a healthy co-twin of an affected twin (not recorded which). CDR3 region: CASSYEGGYTF.